The entry below gives a single TCR beta chain sequence along with its context. This clone's antigen is unknown. Base qualities are not at hand, and no much larger clone is one base apart. Including the terminal cysteine and phenylalanine, the CDR3 comprises 15 residues. Only the CDR3 part of the read is kept: 45 bases, read in frame from the first base. V lost 4 bases and J lost 7 bases; the stretch between them is 20 bases long. The CDR1 and CDR2 encoded by the germline V gene are SGHRS and YFSETQ. This sample was included in a study of shared clonotypes between healthy human individuals (TCRdb year 2020). Study-level background: Two women and a few men aged 18 to 49 years were included in the cohort. For each donor, CD4 naive and CD4 memory were each run on three plates, CD8 naive on two plates, and CD8 memory on one plate. To estimate repertoire size and how much clonotypes are shared between individuals, the study performed deep sequencing of blood TCR repertoires from roughly five healthy adults. To increase sequencing depth and limit assay-specific biases, different laboratories used diverse techniques to prepare libraries and sequence TCR repertoires. Between about 0.85 and 10 billion PBMCs per donor were obtained by leukapheresis. Here is what the overall study found, with its caveats: Roughly 5% of naive CD4, 3.5% of naive CD8, roughly 2.4% of memory CD4, and approximately 0.39% of memory CD8 clonotypes were shared across several donors. Even with the large sequencing depth, rarefaction of the sorted-subset datasets indicated that sequencing was incomplete. Pairwise subsampling indicated that sequencing depth was expected to affect the degree of clonotype sharing among donors. Sampling was restricted to blood, and TCR repertoires in tissue are likely to differ from TCR repertoires in blood. The small number of donors limited the genetic and exposure-history diversity represented. Larger estimated clonotype richness was generally found for naive subsets than for memory subsets. Higher generation probabilities were observed for clonotypes shared by all four sorted-subset donors than for non-shared clonotypes.

TCR CDR3 regions were amplified from genomic DNA by multiplex PCR using the deep immunoSEQ assay. Genomic DNA extracted from each cell subset was distributed evenly over all wells of several immunoSEQ 96-well plates, and each plate served as one replicate. For sorted subsets, about 210 ng of genomic DNA, equivalent to some 33,000 T cell genomes, went into each replicate PCR. The purified libraries were quantified using a Qubit 3.0 fluorometer, sized with a Bioanalyzer 2100, and then quantified again using the KAPA Library Quantification kit. Each immunoSEQ 96-well plate was sequenced on its own single-read 150-cycle Illumina NextSeq 550 flow cell. From the authors' description of their analysis: Because the immunoSEQ output held only junctional sequences and lacked quality scores, the filtering could not match the filtering applied to full-length reads. To assign V/J genes and CDR3, sequences were annotated against IMGT germline references using PyIR, a Python wrapper for IgBLAST v1.9. Any read was removed if the V/J assignment was weak (E-value above 1e-6), the CDR3 was missing, or the read contained stop codons, out-of-frame junctions, or ambiguous translated residues. A V3J clonotype was defined by an identical inferred V gene, J gene, and CDR3 amino acid sequence. The percentage overlap between two repertoires was calculated by dividing the number of shared unique clonotypes by the size of the smaller repertoire. Three approaches were used to assess repertoire richness: RTK rarefaction, the Chao1 estimator, and Recon v2.1 estimates of unobserved clonotypes. Generation probabilities for all TCRbeta clonotypes obtained by the gDNA method from several donors were computed using OLGA. TCRdb obtained this table from immuneACCESS and retained in-frame rearrangements with V and J assigned. These tables miss some clones; where compared with another copy, unresolved V genes account for less than half of the shortfall, and the remainder is unexplained. V and J calls and clone size are those listed in that table; D and trimming were worked out from the DNA. Recorded for this sample are more than 900,000 clones; about 84% of them occurred a single time. The ten largest clones capture roughly 0.55% of the sample.

The donors were healthy, HIV-negative adults who had no recently reported acute infections or vaccinations. Every donor was a Caucasian adult living in Nashville, Tennessee, USA. CD4+ T cells were enriched through magnetic negative selection, after which naive cells were positively selected on CD45RA and the remaining negative fraction served as the memory subset. After blood collection by leukapheresis, PBMCs were isolated using Ficoll-Histopaque density gradient centrifugation and then cryopreserved in the vapor phase of liquid nitrogen. Purity and quantity of every magnetically sorted T cell population were checked by analytical flow cytometry. Genomic DNA was isolated from every sorted fraction and measured by UV absorbance on a Nanodrop 2000c.

Sequencing used memory CD4+ T cells from PBMCs. Taken with the paper, the label for cell subset or site translates to: CD45RA-negative fraction. The TCR was taken from a young man in good health. Some clones in this sample may be carry-over from other donors' samples. The sequence is built from TRBV5-1 and TRBJ1-2; the D gene is perhaps TRBD1, from 5 matching bases. The bases read TGCGCCAGCAGCCCGGGATGGGGGTTCTCCGGTGGCTACACCTTC. Translated, it gives CASSPGWGFSGGYTF.